The 30 T cell receptor beta chains presented below share a single source sample, sequenced in a study of OX40 agonist ivuxolimab in advanced cancers. Sequenced by immunoSEQ multiplex PCR; TCRdb stores in-frame clones only, minus some. Of around 60,000 clones in the sample, about nine tenths are singletons; the top ten hold about 25%. The sample in question was CD4+ or CD8+ T cells sorted from blood, obtained in a trial of the OX40 agonist ivuxolimab. The origin of the receptors is an adult with an advanced solid tumor such as melanoma, head and neck, liver or kidney cancer.

The CDR3 sequence: CASSPRTSGQGELFF. The CDR3, as DNA: TGTGCCAGCAGTCCGCGGACTAGCGGGCAAGGGGAGCTGTTTTTT. This chain connects TRBV27 to TRBJ2-2, with 11 bases fitting TRBD2. J was trimmed by 8 bases and V by 5 bases; bases with no gene match: 7. This CDR3 has 15 amino acids. The germline V gene encodes CDR1 MNHEY and CDR2 SMNVEV (reference sequence).

The table lists this clone with a few counts. The gene calls are TRBV13 and TRBJ2-1; 10 bases map to TRBD2. Trimming removed 1 base from V and 8 bases from J; junction bases left unmatched: 11. This CDR3 contains 17 residues. Germline loops: CDR1 PRHDT, CDR2 FYEKMQ (reference sequence). The CDR3 bases are TGTGCCAGCAGCTTAGAGCGGGAGGGCCAGGGTTTCTATGAGCAGTTCTTC. Translation gives CASSLEREGQGFYEQFF.

The rearrangement uses TRBV5-1 and TRBJ2-1, with 8 nucleotides matching TRBD1. From germline, CDR1 is SGHRS and CDR2 YFSETQ. With V trimmed by 4 bases and J by 2 bases, 2 bases remained unmatched. This CDR3 spans 14 amino acids. CDR3 coding DNA: TGCGCCAGCAGCCAGACAGGGGCCTACAATGAGCAGTTCTTC. Amino acids: CASSQTGAYNEQFF.

The chain carries TRBV19 and TRBJ2-1; possibly TRBD2 for D (6 bases). Germline V lookup: CDR1 LNHDA, CDR2 SQIVND (reference sequence). The CDR3 is 19 amino acids. V lost 3 bases to trimming and J lost 2 bases, with 23 bases between them. Here the CDR3 reads CASSMSGSSGFAPYNEQFF. CDR3 in DNA: TGTGCCAGTAGTATGTCGGGCAGTAGCGGATTTGCCCCCTACAATGAGCAGTTCTTC.

This chain uses TRBV7-2 with TRBJ2-3; the match to TRBD2 covers 10 bases. CDR1 and CDR2 (germline): SGHTA, FQGNSA. Trimming removed 2 bases from V and 6 bases from J; junction bases left unmatched: 5. The CDR3 totals 15 residues. CDR3 DNA: TGTGCCAGCAGCTTAATCTTTAGCGGGGGGGATACGCAGTATTTT. Its translation: CASSLIFSGGDTQYF.

V is TRBV7-8 and J is TRBJ2-7; 8 bases are a match to TRBD1. CDR1 SGHVS and CDR2 FQNEAQ come from the germline V gene. The CDR3 loop spans 14 amino acids. V shed 5 bases, J shed 2 bases, and the junction held 5 bases outside the gene matches. DNA of the CDR3: TGTGCCAGCAGCCTAGGGGACAGGACCTACGAGCAGTACTTC. This gives the protein CASSLGDRTYEQYF.

The rearrangement joins TRBV30 to TRBJ1-1, with a tentative D call TRBD1 (6 bases). V lost 3 bases to trimming and J lost 1 base, with 18 bases between them. The germline CDR1 and CDR2 sequences are GTSNPN and SVGIG (reference sequence). The CDR3 spans 16 residues. The CDR3 sequence is CAWSSSHDRPNTEAFF. DNA of the CDR3: TGTGCCTGGAGCTCCTCGCACGACAGGCCGAACACTGAAGCTTTCTTT.

In DNA form, the CDR3 reads TGTGCCAGCAGTTACAGGACAGGGGTTGGCGAGCAGTACTTC. Translation: CASSYRTGVGEQYF. The rearrangement links TRBV6-5 to TRBJ2-7; 9 bases fit TRBD1. The CDR3 runs to 14 residues. The trim removed 2 bases at V and 6 bases at J, leaving 5 bases unmatched. Germline values: CDR1 MNHEY, CDR2 SVGAGI.

Details on this clone: Other DNA sequences in the same sample also yield this CDR3. V and J are TRBV7-2 and TRBJ2-7, with TRBD2 matching 11 bases. Germline V lookup: CDR1 SGHTA, CDR2 FQGNSA. The V gene end was trimmed by 1 base and the J gene end by 3 bases; junction bases not matched to a gene: 2. The CDR3 is made up of 15 amino acids. CDR3 coding DNA: TGTGCCAGCAGCTTAGGTCTAGCGGGGGGCTACGAGCAGTACTTC. Its protein is CASSLGLAGGYEQYF. Based on the CDR3 plus reference TRBV7-2 and TRBJ2-7, the full variable domain is GAGVSQSPSNKVTEKGKDVELRCDPISGHTALYWYRQSLGQGLEFLIYFQGNSAPDKSGLPSDRFSAERTGGSVSTLTIQRTQQEDSAVYLCASSLGLAGGYEQYFGPGTRLTVT.

This clone occurred once. The chain has TRBV7-2 and TRBJ2-3; the match to TRBD2 covers 7 bases. The CDR3 totals 15 residues. The germline V gene encodes CDR1 SGHTA and CDR2 FQGNSA. The J segment lost 2 bases and the V segment lost 5 bases, leaving 7 bases of the junction unmatched. CDR3 protein: CASSLLAAITDTQYF. The CDR3 DNA reads as TGTGCCAGCAGCCTTCTAGCGGCTATCACAGATACGCAGTATTTT.

The V gene is TRBV11-3, the J gene TRBJ2-3; D is uncertain. This CDR3 is built from 13 residues. V gave up 2 bases and J gave up 4 bases, with 7 bases separating them. Germline V CDR1 and CDR2: SGHNT, YENEEA. The chain's CDR3 is CASSLPQADTQYF. DNA of the CDR3: TGTGCCAGCAGCTTACCCCAAGCAGATACGCAGTATTTT.

The chain employs TRBV4-1 and TRBJ1-4; D is unclear. The CDR3 spans 13 residues. In germline, CDR1 is MGHRA, CDR2 YSYEKL. Trimming removed 1 base from V and 7 bases from J, with 7 bases in between. In DNA, the CDR3 is TGCGCCAGCAGCCAAGGAGGAACTGAAAAACTGTTTTTT. Translation: CASSQGGTEKLFF.

Only one count was recorded for this clone. The V gene is TRBV7-2, the J gene TRBJ2-1; D might be TRBD1 or TRBD2, each matching 5 bases. Trimming took 2 bases from V and 4 from J, leaving 18 bases between them. This CDR3 has 17 amino acids. CDR1 SGHTA and CDR2 FQGNSA come from the germline V gene. CDR3 sequence reads: CASSLSSSGTHYNEQFF. The CDR3 coding sequence is TGTGCCAGCAGCTTAAGCTCGTCCGGGACCCATTACAATGAGCAGTTCTTC.

The chain joins TRBV28 to TRBJ1-1, with a tentative D call TRBD1 (6 bases). Looked up from germline, CDR1 is MDHEN and CDR2 is SYDVKM. The V end was cut by 3 bases, the J end by 1 base, with 9 bases between. The CDR3 totals 14 residues. In nucleotides, the CDR3 is TGTGCCAGCAGTTTCTGGGGGCCGAACACTGAAGCTTTCTTT. Translated, it gives CASSFWGPNTEAFF.

The chain uses TRBV2 and TRBJ1-1, with D tentatively TRBD1 (5 bases). CDR1 is SNHLY and CDR2 is FYNNEI in the germline V gene. The ends were cut back, 4 bases at V and 4 bases at J, with 10 bases in the middle. This CDR3 has 13 residues. For the CDR3, the DNA is TGTGCCAGCAGTGCAGACAGAGCCACTGAAGCTTTCTTT. It is translated as CASSADRATEAFF.

The rearrangement links TRBV29-1 to TRBJ2-3, with D possibly being TRBD1 (6 bases). The CDR3 is made up of 16 amino acids. Per the germline V gene, CDR1 is SQVTM and CDR2 is ANQGSEA. Trimming pared 8 bases from V and 2 bases from J, leaving 23 bases between. CDR3 residues: CSPSLRGQGSTDTQYF. CDR3 sequence (DNA): TGCAGCCCTAGTCTTAGGGGCCAGGGGTCCACAGATACGCAGTATTTT.

The chain is built from TRBV25-1 and TRBJ1-2; D perhaps matches TRBD1 (5 bases). The CDR3 covers 12 residues. Trimming cost V 5 bases and J 7 bases, with 11 bases left between them. The germline CDR1 and CDR2 sequences are MGHDK and SYGVNS. CDR3 nucleotides: TGTGCCAGCAGTAACGGGGCAGGTGGCTACACCTTC. Translation: CASSNGAGGYTF.

This chain uses TRBV5-4 with TRBJ2-5; no definite D call. Trimming took 2 bases from V and 5 from J, leaving 10 bases between them. The CDR3 runs to 13 residues. Germline V gene sequence: CDR1 SGHNT, CDR2 YYREEE (reference sequence). The CDR3 DNA reads as TGTGCCAGCAGCTTTGAGGTAGCCGAGACCCAGTACTTC. This translates into CASSFEVAETQYF.

CDR3 amino acids: CASSLGRQFHEQFF. DNA of the CDR3: TGTGCCAGCAGCTTAGGGCGGCAGTTTCATGAGCAGTTCTTC. The V call is TRBV7-9, the J call TRBJ2-1; D ambiguous. Trimming pared 1 base from V and 8 bases from J, leaving 12 bases between. In germline, CDR1 is SEHNR, CDR2 FQNEAQ (reference sequence). The CDR3 is 14 amino acids.

The DNA for the CDR3 is TGTGCCAGTAGTATGACAGGGGGCGAAGATACGCAGTATTTT. It translates to CASSMTGGEDTQYF. The chain carries TRBV19 and TRBJ2-3; 10 bases map to TRBD1. The germline CDR1 and CDR2 sequences are LNHDA and SQIVND (reference sequence). There are 14 residues in the CDR3. V was pared by 3 bases and J by 5 bases, with 2 bases of the junction left unmatched. Looking up the rest from reference TRBV19 and TRBJ2-3 gives the full variable domain: DGGITQSPKYLFRKEGQNVTLSCEQNLNHDAMYWYRQDPGQGLRLIYYSQIVNDFQKGDIAEGYSVSREKKESFPLTVTSAQKNPTAFYLCASSMTGGEDTQYFGPGTRLTVL.

The CDR3 sequence: CASSSRTGDDEQYF. The CDR3 DNA sequence: TGTGCCAGCAGCTCTCGGACAGGGGACGACGAGCAGTACTTC. The chain couples TRBV28 to TRBJ2-7; TRBD1 matches at 9 bases. V shed 6 bases, J shed 5 bases, and the junction held 8 bases outside the gene matches. Germline values: CDR1 MDHEN, CDR2 SYDVKM. The CDR3 totals 14 residues.

This chain links TRBV27 with TRBJ2-5, with 8 bases fitting TRBD1. CDR1 is MNHEY, CDR2 SMNVEV, per germline (reference sequence). CDR3 size: 14 residues. Unmatched junction bases numbered 8, after V lost 6 bases and J lost 5 bases. CDR3 region: CASRIQGELETQYF. The DNA for the CDR3 is TGTGCCAGCAGAATACAGGGGGAATTGGAGACCCAGTACTTC.

This clone came up once. This rearrangement joins TRBV9 to TRBJ2-5, with TRBD2 identical over 12 bases. CDR3 length: 15 amino acids. Trimming took 4 bases from V and 5 from J; bases not matched to a gene: 6. CDR1 is SGDLS, CDR2 YYNGEE, per germline. CDR3 coding DNA: TGTGCCAGCAGCCCTTCGACTAGCGGGGGCGAGACCCAGTACTTC. It translates to CASSPSTSGGETQYF.

The V gene is TRBV7-2, the J gene TRBJ2-1; 7 nucleotides line up with TRBD2. J was trimmed by 0 bases and V by 1 base; bases with no gene match: 0. The CDR3 runs to 15 residues. The germline CDR1 and CDR2 sequences are SGHTA and FQGNSA. The CDR3, as DNA: TGTGCCAGCAGCTTAGTAGCGGGCTCCTACAATGAGCAGTTCTTC. It encodes CASSLVAGSYNEQFF.

Here the CDR3 DNA reads TGTGCCAGCAGTTTTGGACAGGGAACCGGTAACATTCAGTACTTC. Translation gives CASSFGQGTGNIQYF. The chain carries TRBV6-5 and TRBJ2-4, with TRBD1 identical over 8 bases. Germline V gene sequence: CDR1 MNHEY, CDR2 SVGAGI. J was trimmed by 7 bases and V by 4 bases; bases with no gene match: 9. The CDR3 runs to 15 residues.

The rearrangement joins TRBV28 to TRBJ2-6; possible D gene TRBD1, 5 bases. Germline-derived CDR1 and CDR2 are MDHEN and SYDVKM. Trimming shortened V by 4 bases and J by 3 bases, and 13 bases separated the two germline ends. This CDR3 comprises 16 residues. DNA of the CDR3: TGTGCCAGCAGTTCAAGCATAGGGGTTGGGGCCAACGTCCTGACTTTC. Its protein product is CASSSSIGVGANVLTF. The full variable domain, rest sourced from reference TRBV28 and TRBJ2-6, is DVKVTQSSRYLVKRTGEKVFLECVQDMDHENMFWYRQDPGLGLRLIYFSYDVKMKEKGDIPEGYSVSREKKERFSLILESASTNQTSMYLCASSSSIGVGANVLTFGAGSRLTVL.

The chain links TRBV7-9 to TRBJ2-5, with no clear D. Per the germline V gene, CDR1 is SEHNR and CDR2 is FQNEAQ (reference sequence). CDR3 size: 11 residues. V lost 2 bases and J 5 bases, leaving 3 bases between the germline ends. The CDR3 region is CASSLSETQYF. CDR3 nucleotides: TGTGCCAGCAGCTTATCGGAGACCCAGTACTTC.

The chain couples TRBV9 to TRBJ2-3; D may match TRBD1 or TRBD2 (5 bases each). In germline, CDR1 is SGDLS, CDR2 YYNGEE. The CDR3 extends over 14 amino acids. Trimming took off 4 bases at V and 1 base at J, with 10 bases between the two ends. The DNA for the CDR3 is TGTGCCAGCAGCTCCTCGGGACGCACAGATACGCAGTATTTT. Its protein product is CASSSSGRTDTQYF.

The V and J genes are TRBV30 and TRBJ2-2; D unresolved. Deletions cut 8 bases from V and 7 bases from J, with 14 bases between. The CDR3 runs to 12 residues. The germline gives CDR1 GTSNPN, CDR2 SVGIG (reference sequence). The CDR3 reads CAHGSGHGELFF. For the CDR3, the DNA is TGTGCCCACGGGTCCGGGCACGGGGAGCTGTTTTTT.

With regard to this clone: This sample also contains other DNA sequences that code for the same CDR3. This sequence joins TRBV9 and TRBJ2-2; D gene ambiguous. V was cut by 3 bases and J by 2 bases, with 2 bases left in between. The CDR3 runs 12 residues. CDR1 is SGDLS, CDR2 YYNGEE, per germline. The CDR3 spells CASSANTGELFF. CDR3 nucleotides: TGTGCCAGCAGCGCAAACACCGGGGAGCTGTTTTTT.